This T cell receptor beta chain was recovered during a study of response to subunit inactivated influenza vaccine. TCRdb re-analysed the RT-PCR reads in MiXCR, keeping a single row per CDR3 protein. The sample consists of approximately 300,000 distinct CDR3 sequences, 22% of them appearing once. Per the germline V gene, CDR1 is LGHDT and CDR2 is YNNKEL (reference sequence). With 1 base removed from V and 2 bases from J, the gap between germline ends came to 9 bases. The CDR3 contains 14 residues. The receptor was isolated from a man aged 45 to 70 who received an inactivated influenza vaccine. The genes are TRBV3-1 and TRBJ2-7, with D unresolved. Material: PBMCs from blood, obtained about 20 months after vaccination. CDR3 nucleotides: TGTGCCAGCAGCCAAGTAACAGCCGCCTACGAGCAGTACTTC. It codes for CASSQVTAAYEQYF.